The source of this T cell receptor beta chain is a study of T cells after posttransplantation cyclophosphamide listed by TCRdb under 2016. Regarding the research as a whole: Using TRB sequencing, the study followed how the T cell repertoire rebuilt after myeloablative bone marrow transplantation with posttransplantation cyclophosphamide given as GVHD prophylaxis. Samples from approximately 37 PTCy-treated patients, along with samples from roughly 15 of their related bone marrow donors, underwent antigen receptor sequencing. Blood from all 35 or so PTCy patients with 1-year posttransplant specimens was subjected to TRB sequencing. TRB sequencing was also done on up to roughly 3 additional blood samples from 2 to 5.2 years after transplant in 3 patients, and on pretransplant blood from 4 patients. TRA and TRB clonality were tightly correlated in about ten samples, so subsequent TCR analyses focused on TRB only. Public TRB sequences were compared against a database of over 3,600 sequences linked to responses to pathogens, tumor antigens, self-antigens and alloantigens.

What the authors observed across the whole study: Donor-recipient similarity was low at 1-2 months but increased during the first year, and donor CD8+ memory clones often dominated later blood repertoires. Across fewer than 50 patients, recipient CMV seropositivity and CMV reactivation were highly associated with TRB clonality; PTCy diversity was similar to CNI/methotrexate controls. The TRB repertoires of T cells infiltrating skin or the GI tract showed only limited overlap with the TRB repertoires found in blood.

The treatment or condition label for this specimen denotes: high-dose cyclophosphamide on days +3 and +4 as single-agent GVHD prophylaxis. Busulfan and fludarabine conditioning, a related or unrelated marrow graft, and cyclophosphamide on days +3 and +4 were given to PTCy patients. The PTCy-treated patients were drawn from a prospective, multi-institutional clinical trial. Mononuclear cells from peripheral blood and bone marrow were separated by Ficoll-Hypaque density centrifugation and then cryopreserved. In this sample, this clone turned up once. The clone's antigen remains unknown. One junction end disagrees with the germline gene, perhaps due to a read error. This sample also contains other DNA sequences that code for the same CDR3. The germline V gene gives CDR1 as MNHNS and CDR2 as SASEGT. The CDR3 starts with the cysteine, ends with the phenylalanine, and has 17 residues. CDR3 DNA only is kept here, 51 bases in frame from base 1.

Genomic DNA was used for TRB sequencing, which was performed with the immunoSEQ assay at survey resolution or with the hsTCRB kit. As for the original processing: Initial read processing used immunoSEQ software, and repertoire analyses used the LymphoSeq R package. For each TRB dataset, clonality was calculated as 1 minus normalized Shannon entropy, and the Gini coefficient was computed as well. To infer phenotypes in unsorted samples, TRB sequences from sorted subsets of the recipient or donor were mapped onto unsorted samples from the same recipient. TCRdb stores this immuneACCESS table with in-frame sequences only. Part of the clones is absent; in the studies checked, under half of the shortfall reflects unresolved V genes, and no reason is known for the rest. The V and J calls and clone size were taken over from that table, and D and trimming were inferred from the DNA. This sample has tens of thousands of clones in its table, and approximately 87% of those were observed once. In total, the top ten clones hold 12% of the sample.

The chain couples TRBV6-1 to TRBJ1-6; too little of a D gene remains to name it. Here the sequenced sample was PBMCs, taken after allogeneic stem cell transplant with posttransplant cyclophosphamide. This TCR was recovered from a female patient in her thirties or forties who received an allogeneic stem cell transplant from an unrelated donor, was CMV-positive, and had no GVHD. After a transplant, not all T cells may be the patient's own; some may come from the graft donor. The CDR3 protein is CASSALTGSSYNSPLHF. The DNA sequence is given as TGTGCCAGCAGTGCCCTTACGGGAAGTTCCTATAATTCCCCCCTCCACTTT.